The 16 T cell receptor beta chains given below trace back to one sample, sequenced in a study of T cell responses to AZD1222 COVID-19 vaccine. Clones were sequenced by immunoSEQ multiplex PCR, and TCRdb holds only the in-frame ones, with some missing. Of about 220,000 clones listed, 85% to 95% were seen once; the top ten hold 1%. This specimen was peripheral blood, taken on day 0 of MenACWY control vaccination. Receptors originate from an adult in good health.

CDR3 nucleotide sequence: TGCGCCAGCAGTGCGGGACAGGGGATGGCCTACGAGCAGTACTTC. Translation gives CASSAGQGMAYEQYF. The chain employs TRBV10-2 and TRBJ2-7; 10 nucleotides match TRBD1. Germline V lookup: CDR1 WSHSY, CDR2 SAAADI. The CDR3 runs 15 residues. After removal of 4 bases from V and 2 bases from J, the junction contained 5 bases not matched to a gene.

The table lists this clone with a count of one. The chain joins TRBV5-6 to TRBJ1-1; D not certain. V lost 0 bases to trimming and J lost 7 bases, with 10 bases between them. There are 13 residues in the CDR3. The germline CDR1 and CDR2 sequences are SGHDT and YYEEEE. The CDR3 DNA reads TGTGCCAGCAGCTTGGGGGCCGACGGTGAAGCTTTCTTT. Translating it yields CASSLGADGEAFF.

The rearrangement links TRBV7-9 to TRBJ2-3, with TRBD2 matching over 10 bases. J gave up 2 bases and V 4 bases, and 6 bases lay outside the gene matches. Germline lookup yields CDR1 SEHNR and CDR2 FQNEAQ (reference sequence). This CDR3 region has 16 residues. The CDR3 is CASSSTGTSDTDTQYF. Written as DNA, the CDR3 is TGTGCCAGCAGCTCGACCGGGACTAGCGACACAGATACGCAGTATTTT.

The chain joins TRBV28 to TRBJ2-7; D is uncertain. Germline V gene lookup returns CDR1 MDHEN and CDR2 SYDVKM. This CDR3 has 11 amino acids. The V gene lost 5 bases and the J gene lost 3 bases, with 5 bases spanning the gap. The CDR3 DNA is TGTGCCAGCAGTCGAGACTACGAGCAGTACTTC. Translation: CASSRDYEQYF.

CDR3 coding DNA: TGTGCCAGCAGCTTTAAACCGGGAGTTGAGGGTTCACCCCTCCACTTT. Amino acid sequence: CASSFKPGVEGSPLHF. The chain recombines TRBV27 with TRBJ1-6; D is unclear. The length of the CDR3 is 16 residues. The germline V and J ends were trimmed by 6 bases and 9 bases, with 21 bases remaining between them. Germline CDR1 and CDR2: MNHEY and SMNVEV (reference sequence).

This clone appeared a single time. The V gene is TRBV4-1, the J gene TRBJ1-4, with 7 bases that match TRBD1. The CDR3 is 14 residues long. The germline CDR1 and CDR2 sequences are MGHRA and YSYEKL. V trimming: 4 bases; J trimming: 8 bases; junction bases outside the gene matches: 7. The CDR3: CASSRTGDGEKLFF. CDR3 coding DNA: TGCGCCAGCAGCCGTACAGGGGATGGGGAAAAACTGTTTTTT.

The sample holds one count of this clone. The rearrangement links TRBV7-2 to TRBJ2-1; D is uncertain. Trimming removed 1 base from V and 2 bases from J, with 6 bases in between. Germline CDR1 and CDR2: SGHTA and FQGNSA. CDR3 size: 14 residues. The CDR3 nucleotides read TGTGCCAGCAGCTTAGACTTTGCCTACAATGAGCAGTTCTTC. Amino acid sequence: CASSLDFAYNEQFF.

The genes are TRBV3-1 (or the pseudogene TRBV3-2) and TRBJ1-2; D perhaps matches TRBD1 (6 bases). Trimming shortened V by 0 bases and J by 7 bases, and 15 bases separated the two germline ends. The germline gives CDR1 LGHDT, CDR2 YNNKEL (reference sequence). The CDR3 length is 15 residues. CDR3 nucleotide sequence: TGTGCCAGCAGCCAAGACGACAGGCCCGGGGGTGGCTACACCTTC. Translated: CASSQDDRPGGGYTF.

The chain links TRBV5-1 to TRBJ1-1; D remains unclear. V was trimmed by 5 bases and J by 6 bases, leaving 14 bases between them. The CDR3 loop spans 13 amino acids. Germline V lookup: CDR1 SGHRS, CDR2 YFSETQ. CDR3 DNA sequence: TGCGCCAGCAGTGAACTCGTCGAGGCTGAAGCTTTCTTT. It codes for CASSELVEAEAFF.

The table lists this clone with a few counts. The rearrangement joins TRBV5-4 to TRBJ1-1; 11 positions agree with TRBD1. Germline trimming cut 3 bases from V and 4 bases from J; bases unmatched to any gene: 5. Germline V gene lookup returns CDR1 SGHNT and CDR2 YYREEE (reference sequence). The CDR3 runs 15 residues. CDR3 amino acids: CASSSPGTGGTEAFF. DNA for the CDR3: TGTGCCAGCAGCTCTCCAGGGACAGGGGGCACTGAAGCTTTCTTT.

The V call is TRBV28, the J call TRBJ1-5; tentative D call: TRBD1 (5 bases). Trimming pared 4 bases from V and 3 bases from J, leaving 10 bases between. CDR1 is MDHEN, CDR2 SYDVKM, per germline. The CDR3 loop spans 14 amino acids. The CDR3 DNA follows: TGTGCCAGCAGTTCAAGACAGACCAATCAGCCCCAGCATTTT. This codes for CASSSRQTNQPQHF.

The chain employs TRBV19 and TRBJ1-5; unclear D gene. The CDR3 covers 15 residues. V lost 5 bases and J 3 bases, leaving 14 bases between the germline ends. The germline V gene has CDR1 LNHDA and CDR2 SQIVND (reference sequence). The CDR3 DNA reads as TGTGCCAGTAGTTTCGGGCCCTACTTCAATCAGCCCCAGCATTTT. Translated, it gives CASSFGPYFNQPQHF.

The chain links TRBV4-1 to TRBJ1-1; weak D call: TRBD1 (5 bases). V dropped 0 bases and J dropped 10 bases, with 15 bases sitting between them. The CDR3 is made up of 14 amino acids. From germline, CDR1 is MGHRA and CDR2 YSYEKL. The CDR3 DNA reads TGCGCCAGCAGCCAAGAGGGGGGGAAACGGAGAGCTTTCTTT. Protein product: CASSQEGGKRRAFF.

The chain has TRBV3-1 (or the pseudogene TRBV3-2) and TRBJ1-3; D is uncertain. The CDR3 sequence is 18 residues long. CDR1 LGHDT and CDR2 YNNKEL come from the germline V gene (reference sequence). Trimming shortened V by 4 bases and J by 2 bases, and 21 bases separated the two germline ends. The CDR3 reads CASSPDPALPSAGNTIYF. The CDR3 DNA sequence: TGTGCCAGCAGCCCAGATCCAGCCCTTCCATCGGCTGGAAACACCATATATTTT.

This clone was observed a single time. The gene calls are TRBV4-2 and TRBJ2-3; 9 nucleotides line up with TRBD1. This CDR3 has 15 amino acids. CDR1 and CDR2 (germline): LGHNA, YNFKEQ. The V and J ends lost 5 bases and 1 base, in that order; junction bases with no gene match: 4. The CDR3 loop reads CASSETGGGTDTQYF. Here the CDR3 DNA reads TGTGCCAGCAGCGAGACAGGGGGAGGCACAGATACGCAGTATTTT.

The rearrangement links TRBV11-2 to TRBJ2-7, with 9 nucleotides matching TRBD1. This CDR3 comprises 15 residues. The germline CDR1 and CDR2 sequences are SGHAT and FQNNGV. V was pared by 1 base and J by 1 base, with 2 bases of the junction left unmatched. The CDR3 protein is CASSLADRGSYEQYF. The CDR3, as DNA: TGTGCCAGCAGCTTAGCGGACAGGGGATCCTACGAGCAGTACTTC.